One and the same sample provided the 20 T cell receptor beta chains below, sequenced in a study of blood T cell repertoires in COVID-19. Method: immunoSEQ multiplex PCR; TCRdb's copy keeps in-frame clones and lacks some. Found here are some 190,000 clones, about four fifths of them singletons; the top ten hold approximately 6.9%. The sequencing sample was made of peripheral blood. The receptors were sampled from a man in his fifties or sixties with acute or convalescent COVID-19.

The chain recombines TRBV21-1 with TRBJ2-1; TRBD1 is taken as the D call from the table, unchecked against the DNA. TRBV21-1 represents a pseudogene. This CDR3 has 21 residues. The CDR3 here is CASSKEGLDRAPENSYNEQFF. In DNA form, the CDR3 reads TGTGCCAGCAGCAAAGAGGGTTTGGACAGGGCTCCGGAAAATTCCTACAATGAGCAGTTCTTC.

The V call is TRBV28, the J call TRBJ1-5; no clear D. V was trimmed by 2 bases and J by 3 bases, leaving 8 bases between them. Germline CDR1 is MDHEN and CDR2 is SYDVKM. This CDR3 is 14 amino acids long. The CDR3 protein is CASSLGPSNQPQHF. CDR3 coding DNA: TGTGCCAGCAGTTTAGGGCCGTCCAATCAGCCCCAGCATTTT.

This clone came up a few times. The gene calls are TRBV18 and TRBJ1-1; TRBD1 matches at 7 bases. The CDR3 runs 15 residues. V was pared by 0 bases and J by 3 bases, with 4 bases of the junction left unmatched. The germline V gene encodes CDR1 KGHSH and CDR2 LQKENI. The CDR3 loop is CASSPPGDRHTEAFF. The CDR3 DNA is TGTGCCAGCTCACCACCGGGGGACAGACACACTGAAGCTTTCTTT.

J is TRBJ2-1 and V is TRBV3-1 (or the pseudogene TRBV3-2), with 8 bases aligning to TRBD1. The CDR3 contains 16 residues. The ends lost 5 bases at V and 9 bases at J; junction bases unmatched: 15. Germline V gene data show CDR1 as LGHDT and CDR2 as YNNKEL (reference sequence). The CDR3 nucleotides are TGTGCCAGCAGCTTCGCTCCGGGACAGGCCCTTGTTGAGCAGTTCTTC. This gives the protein CASSFAPGQALVEQFF.

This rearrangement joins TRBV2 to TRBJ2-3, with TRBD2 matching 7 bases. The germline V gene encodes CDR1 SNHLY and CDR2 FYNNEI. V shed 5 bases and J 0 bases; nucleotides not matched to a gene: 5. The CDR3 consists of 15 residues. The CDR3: CASSQLASSTDTQYF. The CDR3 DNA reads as TGTGCCAGCAGTCAACTAGCGTCTAGCACAGATACGCAGTATTTT.

The CDR3 nucleotides read TGCAGCGTTGAGTGGGGCTCAACTAGCACAGATACGCAGTATTTT. It codes for CSVEWGSTSTDTQYF. This chain links TRBV29-1 with TRBJ2-3; D possibly corresponds to TRBD1 (5 bases). The germline gives CDR1 SQVTM, CDR2 ANQGSEA. The CDR3 totals 15 residues. Deletions cut 3 bases from V and 0 bases from J, with 13 bases between.

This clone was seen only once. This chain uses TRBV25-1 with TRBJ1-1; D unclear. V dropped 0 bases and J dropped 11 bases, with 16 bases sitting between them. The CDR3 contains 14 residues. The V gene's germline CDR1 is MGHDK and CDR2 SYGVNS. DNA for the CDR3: TGTGCCAGCAGTGAATATGGCGGAGGGCTGCGGGCTTTCTTT. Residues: CASSEYGGGLRAFF. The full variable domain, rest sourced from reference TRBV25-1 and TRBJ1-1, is EADIYQTPRYLVIGTGKKITLECSQTMGHDKMYWYQQDPGMELHLIHYSYGVNSTEKGDLSSESTVSRIRTEHFPLTLESARPSHTSQYLCASSEYGGGLRAFFGQGTRLTVV.

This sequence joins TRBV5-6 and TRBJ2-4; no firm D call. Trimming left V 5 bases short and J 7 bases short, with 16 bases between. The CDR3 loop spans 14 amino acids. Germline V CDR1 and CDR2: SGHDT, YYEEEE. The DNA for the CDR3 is TGTGCCAGCAGTTTCAACCTCAGGAATAACATTCAGTACTTC. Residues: CASSFNLRNNIQYF. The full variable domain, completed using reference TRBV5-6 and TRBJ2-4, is DAGVTQSPTHLIKTRGQQVTLRCSPKSGHDTVSWYQQALGQGPQFIFQYYEEEERQRGNFPDRFSGHQFPNYSSELNVNALLLGDSALYLCASSFNLRNNIQYFGAGTRLSVL.

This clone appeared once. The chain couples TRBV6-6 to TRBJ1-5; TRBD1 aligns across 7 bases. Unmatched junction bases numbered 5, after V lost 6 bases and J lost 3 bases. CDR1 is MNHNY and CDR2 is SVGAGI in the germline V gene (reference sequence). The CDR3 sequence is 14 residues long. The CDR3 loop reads CASRLTGVNQPQHF. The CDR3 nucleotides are TGTGCCAGCAGACTAACAGGGGTCAATCAGCCCCAGCATTTT.

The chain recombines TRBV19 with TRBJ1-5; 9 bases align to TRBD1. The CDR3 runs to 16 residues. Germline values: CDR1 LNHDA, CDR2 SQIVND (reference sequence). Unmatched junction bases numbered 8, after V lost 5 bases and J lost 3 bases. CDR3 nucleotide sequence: TGTGCCAGTAGTCCCCGACAGGGGGGAAACAATCAGCCCCAGCATTTT. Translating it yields CASSPRQGGNNQPQHF.

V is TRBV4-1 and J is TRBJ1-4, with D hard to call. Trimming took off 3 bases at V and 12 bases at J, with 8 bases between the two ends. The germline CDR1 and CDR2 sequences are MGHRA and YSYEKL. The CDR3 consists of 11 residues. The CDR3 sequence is CASSHTRELFF. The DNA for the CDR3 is TGCGCCAGCAGCCATACACGGGAACTGTTTTTT.

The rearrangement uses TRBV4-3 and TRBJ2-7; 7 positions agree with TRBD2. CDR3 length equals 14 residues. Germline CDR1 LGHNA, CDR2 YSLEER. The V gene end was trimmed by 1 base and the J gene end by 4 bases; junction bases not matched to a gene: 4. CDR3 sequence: CASSQGASGYEQYF. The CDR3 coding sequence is TGCGCCAGCAGCCAAGGGGCTAGCGGATACGAGCAGTACTTC.

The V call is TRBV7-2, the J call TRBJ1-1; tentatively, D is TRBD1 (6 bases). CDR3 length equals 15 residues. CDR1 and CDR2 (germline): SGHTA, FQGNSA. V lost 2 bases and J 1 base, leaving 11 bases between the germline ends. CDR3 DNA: TGTGCCAGCAGCTTAATGACAGGAGGGAACACTGAAGCTTTCTTT. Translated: CASSLMTGGNTEAFF.

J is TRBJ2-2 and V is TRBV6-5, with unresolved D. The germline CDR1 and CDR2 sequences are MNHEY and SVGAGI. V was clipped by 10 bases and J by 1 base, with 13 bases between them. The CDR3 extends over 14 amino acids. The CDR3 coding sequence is TGTGCCACCACAATCTCGGGGAACACCGGGGAGCTGTTTTTT. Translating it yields CATTISGNTGELFF.

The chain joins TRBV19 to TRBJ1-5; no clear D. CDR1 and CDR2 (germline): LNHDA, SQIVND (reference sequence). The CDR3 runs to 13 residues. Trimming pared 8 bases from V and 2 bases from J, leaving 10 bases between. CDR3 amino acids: CASSSIGNQPQHF. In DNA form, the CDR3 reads TGTGCCAGTTCCAGTATCGGCAATCAGCCCCAGCATTTT.

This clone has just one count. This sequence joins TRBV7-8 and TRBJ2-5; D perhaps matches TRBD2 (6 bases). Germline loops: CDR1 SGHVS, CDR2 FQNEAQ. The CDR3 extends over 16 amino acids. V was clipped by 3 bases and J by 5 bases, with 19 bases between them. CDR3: CASSLQLAARGETQYF. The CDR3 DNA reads TGTGCCAGCAGCTTGCAACTAGCAGCCCGGGGGGAGACCCAGTACTTC.

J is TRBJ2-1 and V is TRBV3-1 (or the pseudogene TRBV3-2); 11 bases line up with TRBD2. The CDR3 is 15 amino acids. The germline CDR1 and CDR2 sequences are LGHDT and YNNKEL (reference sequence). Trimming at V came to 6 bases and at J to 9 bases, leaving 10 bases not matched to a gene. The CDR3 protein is CASRRSSGRSSEQFF. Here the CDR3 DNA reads TGTGCCAGCAGGCGCTCTAGCGGGAGGAGTAGTGAGCAGTTCTTC.

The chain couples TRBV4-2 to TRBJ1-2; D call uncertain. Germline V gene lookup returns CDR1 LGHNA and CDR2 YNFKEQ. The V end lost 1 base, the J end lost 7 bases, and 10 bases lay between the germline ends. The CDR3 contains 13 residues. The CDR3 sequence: CASSQAQDPGYTF. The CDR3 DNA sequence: TGTGCCAGCAGCCAAGCGCAGGATCCTGGCTACACCTTC.

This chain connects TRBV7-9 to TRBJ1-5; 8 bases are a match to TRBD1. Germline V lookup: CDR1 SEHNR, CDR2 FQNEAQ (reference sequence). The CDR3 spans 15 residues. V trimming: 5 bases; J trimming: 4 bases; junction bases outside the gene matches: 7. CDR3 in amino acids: CASSVSGGSNQPQHF. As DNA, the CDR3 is TGTGCCAGCAGCGTATCAGGGGGCTCTAATCAGCCCCAGCATTTT.

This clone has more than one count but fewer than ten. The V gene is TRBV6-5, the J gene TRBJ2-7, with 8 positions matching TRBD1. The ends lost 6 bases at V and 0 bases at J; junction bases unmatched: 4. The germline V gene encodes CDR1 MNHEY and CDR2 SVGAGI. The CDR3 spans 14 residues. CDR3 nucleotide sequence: TGTGCCAGCAGACCGGGACAGGCCTCCTACGAGCAGTACTTC. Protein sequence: CASRPGQASYEQYF.